This T cell receptor beta chain was obtained from a study of breast tumors, draining lymph nodes, adjacent tissues. Regarding the study as a whole: Tumor T cell lymph node origin was a supported hypothesis, not proven. Tumor TCR diversity was below lymph nodes but above nontumor tissue. Luminal-like breast cancer showed significantly higher tumor–nontumor repertoire similarity than basal-like. The data were judged consistent with most tumor T cells coming from lymph node and expanding in tumor.

The CDR3 spans 18 residues. Deletions cut 6 bases from V and 4 bases from J, with 27 bases between. The germline CDR1 and CDR2 sequences are MNHEY and SMNVEV (reference sequence). Turning to this clonotype: Antigen unknown.

TCRdb reanalysed the multiplex PCR reads using MiXCR and keeps one entry per CDR3 protein. The sample records 47,000 or so distinct CDR3 sequences, more than 20% being singletons. The chain carries TRBV27 and TRBJ2-5; D is possibly TRBD1 (6 bases). Source material: breast tumor tissue. This TCR was sampled from a female donor with breast cancer. Some clones in this sample may be carry-over from other donors' samples. CDR3 sequence reads: CASSRITQAQGAGETQYF. CDR3 nucleotides: TGTGCCAGCAGCCGGATCACTCAAGCACAGGGAGCTGGAGAGACCCAGTACTTC.